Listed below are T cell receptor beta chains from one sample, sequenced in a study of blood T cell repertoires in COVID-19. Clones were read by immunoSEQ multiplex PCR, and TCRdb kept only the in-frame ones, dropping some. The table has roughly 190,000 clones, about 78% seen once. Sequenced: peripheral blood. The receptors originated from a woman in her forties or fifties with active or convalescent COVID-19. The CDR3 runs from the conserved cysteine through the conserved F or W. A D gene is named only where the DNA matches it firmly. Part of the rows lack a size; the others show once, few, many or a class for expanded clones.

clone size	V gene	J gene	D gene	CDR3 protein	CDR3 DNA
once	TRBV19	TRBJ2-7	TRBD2	CASSPRLAGSYEQYF	TGTGCCAGTAGTCCCCGACTAGCGGGATCCTACGAGCAGTACTTC
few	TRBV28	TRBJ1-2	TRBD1	CASSPGTGNFYGYTF	TGTGCCAGCAGTCCGGGGACAGGAAATTTCTATGGCTACACCTTC
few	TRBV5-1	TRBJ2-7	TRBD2	CASSKLAGGDEQYF	TGCGCCAGCAGCAAACTAGCGGGAGGGGACGAGCAGTACTTC
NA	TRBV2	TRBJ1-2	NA	CASNVGTAGGYTF	TGTGCCAGCAACGTCGGTACGGCGGGTGGCTACACCTTC
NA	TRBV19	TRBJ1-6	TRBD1	CASSMGQGSNSPLHF	TGTGCCAGTAGTATGGGACAGGGGAGTAATTCACCCCTCCACTTT
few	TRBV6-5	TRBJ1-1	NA	CASSYSRGGSTEAFF	TGTGCCAGCAGTTACTCGAGAGGGGGTAGCACTGAAGCTTTCTTT
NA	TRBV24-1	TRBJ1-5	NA	CATSDRGSNQPQHF	TGTGCCACCAGTGACAGGGGTAGCAATCAGCCCCAGCATTTT
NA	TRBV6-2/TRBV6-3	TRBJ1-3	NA	CASSTRRVDGNTIYF	TGTGCCAGCAGTACCCGCAGGGTGGATGGAAACACCATATATTTT
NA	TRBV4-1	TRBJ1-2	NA	CASSQEEMYGYTF	TGCGCCAGCAGCCAAGAAGAGATGTATGGCTACACCTTC
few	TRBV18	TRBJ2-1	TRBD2	CASSQRTSGDYNEQFF	TGTGCCAGCTCCCAGAGGACTAGCGGAGACTACAATGAGCAGTTCTTC
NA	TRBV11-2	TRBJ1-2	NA	CASSPGLRRYGYTF	TGTGCCAGCAGCCCTGGGCTTCGTCGCTATGGCTACACCTTC
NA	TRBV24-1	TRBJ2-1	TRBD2	CATSDRRLAGTYNEQFF	TGTGCCACCAGTGATCGGCGACTAGCGGGGACATACAATGAGCAGTTCTTC
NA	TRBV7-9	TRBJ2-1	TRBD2	CASSPLTSGFYNEQFF	TGTGCCAGCAGCCCCCTGACTAGCGGGTTCTACAATGAGCAGTTCTTC
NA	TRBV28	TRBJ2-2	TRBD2	CASSKGLAGKELFF	TGTGCCAGCAGCAAAGGGCTAGCGGGTAAAGAGCTGTTTTTT
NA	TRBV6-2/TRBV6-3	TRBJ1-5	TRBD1	CASSRQGTTVGPQHF	TGTGCCAGCAGTAGACAGGGGACTACGGTGGGGCCCCAGCATTTT
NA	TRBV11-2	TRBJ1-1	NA	CASSLGQDLAFF	TGTGCCAGCAGCTTAGGACAGGATCTGGCTTTCTTT
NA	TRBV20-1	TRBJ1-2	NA	CSARDRVDTF	TGCAGTGCTAGAGATCGAGTGGACACCTTC
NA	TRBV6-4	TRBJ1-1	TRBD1	CASSDSGQGAWDTEAFF	TGTGCCAGCAGTGACTCTGGACAGGGGGCGTGGGACACTGAAGCTTTCTTT
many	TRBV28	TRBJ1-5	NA	CASSIRGLQYSNQPQHF	TGTGCCAGCAGTATAAGGGGCCTCCAGTATAGCAATCAGCCCCAGCATTTT
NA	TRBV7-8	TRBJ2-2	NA	CASSRRDTYTGELFF	TGTGCCAGCAGCCGACGGGACACTTACACCGGGGAGCTGTTTTTT
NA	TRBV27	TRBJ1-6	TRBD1	CASSPRQGGNSPLHF	TGTGCCAGCAGTCCCAGACAGGGGGGCAATTCACCCCTCCACTTT
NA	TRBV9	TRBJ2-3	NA	CASSVDIRGLDTQYF	TGTGCCAGCAGCGTAGACATCCGTGGGCTAGATACGCAGTATTTT
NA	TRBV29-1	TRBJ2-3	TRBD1	CSVLGQGYTDTQYF	TGCAGCGTTCTCGGACAGGGTTACACAGATACGCAGTATTTT
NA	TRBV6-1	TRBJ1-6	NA	CASSEGQVNSPLHF	TGTGCCAGCAGTGAAGGACAGGTTAATTCACCCCTCCACTTT
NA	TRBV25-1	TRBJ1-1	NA	CASSEGLNTEAFF	TGTGCCAGCAGTGAAGGACTCAACACTGAAGCTTTCTTT
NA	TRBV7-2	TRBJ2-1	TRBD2	CASSFGAGGRHNEQFF	TGTGCCAGCAGCTTCGGGGCGGGGGGGCGGCACAATGAGCAGTTCTTC
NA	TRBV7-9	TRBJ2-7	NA	CASSLGVGGGLEQYF	TGTGCCAGCAGCTTAGGGGTGGGAGGGGGTCTCGAGCAGTACTTC
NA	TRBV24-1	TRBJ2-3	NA	CATSDFRRTGTDTQYF	TGTGCCACCAGTGATTTCCGTAGGACAGGCACAGATACGCAGTATTTT
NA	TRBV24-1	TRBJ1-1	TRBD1	CATSEDRPNTEAFF	TGTGCCACCAGTGAGGACAGGCCGAACACTGAAGCTTTCTTT
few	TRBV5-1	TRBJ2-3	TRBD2	CASGYEAGETDTQYF	TGCGCCAGTGGGTATGAGGCGGGAGAAACAGATACGCAGTATTTT
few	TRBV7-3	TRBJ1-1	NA	CASSPGLPGTEAFF	TGTGCCAGCAGCCCGGGCCTCCCGGGGACTGAAGCTTTCTTT
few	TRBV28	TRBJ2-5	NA	CASSLTGGGQETQYF	TGTGCCAGCAGTTTGACGGGGGGCGGGCAAGAGACCCAGTACTTC
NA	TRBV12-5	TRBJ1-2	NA	CASGSSVNYGYTF	TGTGCTAGTGGTTCGTCGGTTAACTATGGCTACACCTTC
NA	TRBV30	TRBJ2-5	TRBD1	CAWNRGQQETQYF	TGTGCCTGGAACAGGGGGCAACAAGAGACCCAGTACTTC
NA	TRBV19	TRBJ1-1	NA	CASRNRVNTEAFF	TGTGCCAGTAGGAATCGGGTGAACACTGAAGCTTTCTTT
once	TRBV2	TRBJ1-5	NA	CASSDRTSGQPQHF	TGTGCCAGCAGTGACAGGACTTCGGGACAGCCCCAGCATTTT
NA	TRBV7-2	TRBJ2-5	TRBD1	CASSPSTGTQETQYF	TGTGCCAGCAGTCCCTCGACAGGGACCCAAGAGACCCAGTACTTC
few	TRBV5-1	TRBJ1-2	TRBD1	CASSLEGAYGYTF	TGCGCCAGCAGCTTGGAGGGGGCCTATGGCTACACCTTC
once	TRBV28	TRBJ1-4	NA	CASSTQGGLGEKLFF	TGTGCCAGCAGTACACAGGGAGGACTAGGTGAAAAACTGTTTTTT